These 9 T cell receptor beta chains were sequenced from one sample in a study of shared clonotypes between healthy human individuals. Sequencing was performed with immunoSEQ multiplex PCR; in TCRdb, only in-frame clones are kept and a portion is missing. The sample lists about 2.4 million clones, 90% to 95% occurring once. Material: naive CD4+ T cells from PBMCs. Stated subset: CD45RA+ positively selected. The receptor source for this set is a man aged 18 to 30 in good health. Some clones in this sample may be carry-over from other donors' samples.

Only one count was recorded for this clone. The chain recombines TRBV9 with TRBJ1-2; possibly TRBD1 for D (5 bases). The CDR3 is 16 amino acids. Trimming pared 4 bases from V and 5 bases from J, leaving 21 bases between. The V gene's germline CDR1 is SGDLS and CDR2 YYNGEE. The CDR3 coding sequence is TGTGCCAGCAGCCCCAGAGGGCAGGGAAGGACGTATGGCTACACCTTC. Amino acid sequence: CASSPRGQGRTYGYTF.

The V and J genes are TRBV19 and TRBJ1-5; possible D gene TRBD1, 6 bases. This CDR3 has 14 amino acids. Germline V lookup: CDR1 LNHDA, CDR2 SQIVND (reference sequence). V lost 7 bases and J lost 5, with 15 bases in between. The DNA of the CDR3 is TGTGCCAGTACCTCTTTAGGGGGGGATCAGCCCCAGCATTTT. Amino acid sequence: CASTSLGGDQPQHF. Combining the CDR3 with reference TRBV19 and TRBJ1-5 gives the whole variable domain DGGITQSPKYLFRKEGQNVTLSCEQNLNHDAMYWYRQDPGQGLRLIYYSQIVNDFQKGDIAEGYSVSREKKESFPLTVTSAQKNPTAFYLCASTSLGGDQPQHFGDGTRLSIL.

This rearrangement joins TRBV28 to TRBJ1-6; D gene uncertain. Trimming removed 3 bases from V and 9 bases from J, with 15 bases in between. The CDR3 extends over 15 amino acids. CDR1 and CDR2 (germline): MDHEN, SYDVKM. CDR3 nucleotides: TGTGCCAGCAGTTTTCCCGCGGGAATGGGTTCACCCCTCCACTTT. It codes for CASSFPAGMGSPLHF. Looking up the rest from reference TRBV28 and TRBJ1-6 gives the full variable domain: DVKVTQSSRYLVKRTGEKVFLECVQDMDHENMFWYRQDPGLGLRLIYFSYDVKMKEKGDIPEGYSVSREKKERFSLILESASTNQTSMYLCASSFPAGMGSPLHFGNGTRLTVT.

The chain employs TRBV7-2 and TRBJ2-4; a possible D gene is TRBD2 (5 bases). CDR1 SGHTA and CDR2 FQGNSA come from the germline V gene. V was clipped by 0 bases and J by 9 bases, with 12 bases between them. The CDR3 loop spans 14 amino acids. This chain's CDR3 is CASSLALTEAIQYF. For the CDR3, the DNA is TGTGCCAGCAGCTTAGCGCTAACGGAGGCCATTCAGTACTTC.

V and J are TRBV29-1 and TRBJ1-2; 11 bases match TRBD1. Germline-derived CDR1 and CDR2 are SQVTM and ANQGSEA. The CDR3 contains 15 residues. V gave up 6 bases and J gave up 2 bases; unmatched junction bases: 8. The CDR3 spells CSVAGTGGMNYGYTF. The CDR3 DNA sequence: TGCAGCGTAGCCGGGACAGGGGGGATGAACTATGGCTACACCTTC.

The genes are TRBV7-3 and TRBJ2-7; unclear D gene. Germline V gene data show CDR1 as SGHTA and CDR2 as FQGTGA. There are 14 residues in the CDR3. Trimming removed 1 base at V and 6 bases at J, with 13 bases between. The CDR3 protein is CASSLKSWGLEQYF. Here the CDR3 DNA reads TGTGCCAGCAGCTTAAAGTCGTGGGGTCTCGAGCAGTACTTC.

CDR3 residues: CAISGMGVNYGYTF. CDR3 nucleotides: TGTGCCATCAGTGGTATGGGAGTTAACTATGGCTACACCTTC. The chain uses TRBV10-3 and TRBJ1-2; D unresolved. The V gene's germline CDR1 is ENHRY and CDR2 SYGVKD. The CDR3 spans 14 residues. Trimming stripped 4 bases from V and 1 base from J, with 10 bases between.

CDR3 bases: TGCGCCAGCAGCGGCAGGGTAACTGAAGCTTTCTTT. It is translated as CASSGRVTEAFF. The chain couples TRBV4-1 to TRBJ1-1, with a tentative D call TRBD1 (5 bases). This CDR3 is built from 12 residues. Trimming took 5 bases from V and 5 from J, leaving 9 bases between them. Germline V gene data show CDR1 as MGHRA and CDR2 as YSYEKL.

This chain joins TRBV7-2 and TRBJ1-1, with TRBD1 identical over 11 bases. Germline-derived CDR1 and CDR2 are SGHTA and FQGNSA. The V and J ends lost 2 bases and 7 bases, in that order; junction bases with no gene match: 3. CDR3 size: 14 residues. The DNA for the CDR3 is TGTGCCAGCAGCTTACTTGGGACAGGGGGTGAAGCTTTCTTT. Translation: CASSLLGTGGEAFF.